This is a list of T cell receptor beta chains from one sample in a study of T-cell reconstitution after alpha-beta-depleted transplantation in children. TCRdb re-called the PCR reads with MiXCR, one entry per CDR3 protein. The data contain around 410,000 distinct CDR3 sequences, approximately 10% of them singletons. The material sequenced was PBMCs from the stem cell graft donor, taken from the stem cell graft. These receptors all stem from a human donor who donated a stem cell graft to a child with acute myeloid leukemia. CDR3s include the opening cysteine and the closing phenylalanine or tryptophan. Each record gives: clone size, D gene, J gene, V gene, CDR3 DNA, CDR3 protein. The D gene is left open where the match is weak. Not every row has a clone size; where given, it reads once, few, many or a size class.

clone_size: many; d_call: -; j_call: TRBJ2-5; v_call: TRBV29-1; cdr3_nt: TGCAGCGTTGACCACCCCTTATTGGGGGAGACCCAGTACTTC; cdr3_aa: CSVDHPLLGETQYF
clone_size: -; d_call: -; j_call: TRBJ2-1; v_call: TRBV11-3; cdr3_nt: TGTGCCAGCAGCCGGGGCCTAATGGGTCATGAGCAGTTCTTC; cdr3_aa: CASSRGLMGHEQFF
clone_size: many; d_call: TRBD1; j_call: TRBJ1-1; v_call: TRBV10-3; cdr3_nt: TGTGCCATCACAACACAGGGGTTCACTGAAGCTTTCTTT; cdr3_aa: CAITTQGFTEAFF
clone_size: -; d_call: -; j_call: TRBJ2-7; v_call: TRBV7-8; cdr3_nt: TGTGCCAGCAGCTTGAACAGGGTTTCCGACGAGCAGTACTTC; cdr3_aa: CASSLNRVSDEQYF
clone_size: -; d_call: -; j_call: TRBJ1-1; v_call: TRBV9; cdr3_nt: TGTGCCAGCAGCCCCACCGGGACAAGAGCAGCTTTCTTT; cdr3_aa: CASSPTGTRAAFF
clone_size: few; d_call: TRBD2; j_call: TRBJ2-7; v_call: TRBV5-5; cdr3_nt: TGTGCCAGCAGCTTGGCCAGGGCGGGAGCCACCTACGAGCAGTACTTC; cdr3_aa: CASSLARAGATYEQYF
clone_size: few; d_call: -; j_call: TRBJ2-3; v_call: TRBV7-2; cdr3_nt: TGTGCCAGCAGCTCTTCGAACCTAGTCGTCGATACGCAGTATTTT; cdr3_aa: CASSSSNLVVDTQYF
clone_size: few; d_call: -; j_call: TRBJ2-1; v_call: TRBV29-1; cdr3_nt: TGCAGCGTTGAAGATCCCCCGGACCAGTTCTTC; cdr3_aa: CSVEDPPDQFF
clone_size: few; d_call: -; j_call: TRBJ2-3; v_call: TRBV20-1; cdr3_nt: TGCAGTGCTGCCGTGGGGTTCGGGGATACGCAGTATTTT; cdr3_aa: CSAAVGFGDTQYF
clone_size: -; d_call: -; j_call: TRBJ1-3; v_call: TRBV25-1; cdr3_nt: TGTGCCAGCACCCTCAGCTCTGGAAACACCATATATTTT; cdr3_aa: CASTLSSGNTIYF
clone_size: many; d_call: TRBD2; j_call: TRBJ2-3; v_call: TRBV4-1; cdr3_nt: TGCGCCAGCAGCCAAGGGGGACTAGCGGGAGATACGCAGTATTTT; cdr3_aa: CASSQGGLAGDTQYF
clone_size: -; d_call: TRBD1; j_call: TRBJ2-2; v_call: TRBV5-1; cdr3_nt: TGCGCCAGCAGCTCCGGGACAGGGCACACCGGGGAGCTGTTTTTT; cdr3_aa: CASSSGTGHTGELFF
clone_size: -; d_call: -; j_call: TRBJ1-6; v_call: TRBV30; cdr3_nt: TGTGCCTGGAGTAATGGGTGGACACATGATTCACCCCTCCACTTT; cdr3_aa: CAWSNGWTHDSPLHF
clone_size: many; d_call: TRBD1; j_call: TRBJ1-1; v_call: TRBV6-1; cdr3_nt: TGTGCCAGCAGGGACAGGGCGGGGAACACTGAAGCTTTCTTT; cdr3_aa: CASRDRAGNTEAFF
clone_size: few; d_call: -; j_call: TRBJ1-1; v_call: TRBV5-1; cdr3_nt: TGCGCCAGCACCGGGACCTACAACACTGAAGCTTTCTTT; cdr3_aa: CASTGTYNTEAFF
clone_size: few; d_call: -; j_call: TRBJ2-3; v_call: TRBV20-1; cdr3_nt: TGCAGTGCTCCGGGGTGGGAAGGGGCGGCAGATACGCAGTATTTT; cdr3_aa: CSAPGWEGAADTQYF
clone_size: many; d_call: TRBD2; j_call: TRBJ2-2; v_call: TRBV4-1; cdr3_nt: TGCGCCAGCAGCCAAGTCCTAGCGGGAGGGCGAACCGGGGAGCTGTTTTTT; cdr3_aa: CASSQVLAGGRTGELFF
clone_size: -; d_call: TRBD1; j_call: TRBJ1-2; v_call: TRBV6-5; cdr3_nt: TGTGCCAGCAGTTACCCCACGGTGGAGGGGGCCAGTGGCTACACCTTC; cdr3_aa: CASSYPTVEGASGYTF
clone_size: few; d_call: TRBD1; j_call: TRBJ1-2; v_call: TRBV4-2; cdr3_nt: TGTGCCAGCAGCCAAGTGGGACAGGGAAGAGAAGGCTACACCTTC; cdr3_aa: CASSQVGQGREGYTF
clone_size: many; d_call: -; j_call: TRBJ2-1; v_call: TRBV5-6; cdr3_nt: TGTGCCAGCAGCTTGGGTCCAGTCGAGCGGGTCTCCTACAATGAGCAGTTCTTC; cdr3_aa: CASSLGPVERVSYNEQFF
clone_size: -; d_call: -; j_call: TRBJ2-5; v_call: TRBV10-3; cdr3_nt: TGTGCCATCAGTGAGGGAGTTGAAGAGACCCAGTACTTC; cdr3_aa: CAISEGVEETQYF
clone_size: -; d_call: -; j_call: TRBJ2-2; v_call: TRBV2; cdr3_nt: TGTGCCAGCAGTGAGGACAGCACCGGGGAGCTGTTTTTT; cdr3_aa: CASSEDSTGELFF
clone_size: -; d_call: -; j_call: TRBJ2-1; v_call: TRBV12-3/TRBV12-4; cdr3_nt: TGTGCCAGCAGCCCGGACCGGGCCAATGAGCAGTTCTTC; cdr3_aa: CASSPDRANEQFF
clone_size: few; d_call: -; j_call: TRBJ1-5; v_call: TRBV3-1; cdr3_nt: TGTGCCAGCAGCCGAGGATCAGGGAGCAATCAGCCCCAGCATTTT; cdr3_aa: CASSRGSGSNQPQHF
clone_size: few; d_call: -; j_call: TRBJ2-3; v_call: TRBV6-1; cdr3_nt: TGTGCCAGCAGTGCTCCCCCTCATAGCACAGATACGCAGTATTTT; cdr3_aa: CASSAPPHSTDTQYF
clone_size: many; d_call: -; j_call: TRBJ1-6; v_call: TRBV20-1; cdr3_nt: TGCAGTGCTAGGATGGAAGCAGGGCTAGATAATTCACCCCTCCACTTT; cdr3_aa: CSARMEAGLDNSPLHF
clone_size: many; d_call: -; j_call: TRBJ2-1; v_call: TRBV20-1; cdr3_nt: TGCAGTGCCCCGGAAGGAGCCGATGAGCAGTTCTTC; cdr3_aa: CSAPEGADEQFF
clone_size: few; d_call: -; j_call: TRBJ2-1; v_call: TRBV7-2; cdr3_nt: TGTGCCAGCAGCTTAGGTAACTTACTACAGGGAAATGAGCAGTTCTTC; cdr3_aa: CASSLGNLLQGNEQFF
clone_size: many; d_call: -; j_call: TRBJ2-7; v_call: TRBV6-1; cdr3_nt: TGTGCCAGCAGTACCCTCAGGGGTTCCTACGAGCAGTACTTC; cdr3_aa: CASSTLRGSYEQYF
clone_size: many; d_call: -; j_call: TRBJ2-3; v_call: TRBV5-1; cdr3_nt: TGCGCCAGCAGCGTCACGGCCTCCACAGATACGCAGTATTTT; cdr3_aa: CASSVTASTDTQYF
clone_size: -; d_call: -; j_call: TRBJ2-1; v_call: TRBV3-1; cdr3_nt: TGTGCCAGCAGCCAAGATGGCCTAGCGCAGTACAATGAGCAGTTCTTC; cdr3_aa: CASSQDGLAQYNEQFF
clone_size: -; d_call: -; j_call: TRBJ2-6; v_call: TRBV7-8; cdr3_nt: TGTGCCAGCAGCCAAACCTCGACAGGCCCTGGGGCCAACGTCCTGACTTTC; cdr3_aa: CASSQTSTGPGANVLTF
clone_size: once; d_call: -; j_call: TRBJ2-1; v_call: TRBV20-1; cdr3_nt: TGCAGGGCCCCTGCCCTAGCGCAGAGCTCCTACAATGAGCAGTTCTTC; cdr3_aa: CRAPALAQSSYNEQFF
clone_size: many; d_call: -; j_call: TRBJ1-4; v_call: TRBV20-1; cdr3_nt: TGCAGTGCCACGGATCAGGGTGGGGTCGGGCCGGAAAAACTGTTTTTT; cdr3_aa: CSATDQGGVGPEKLFF
clone_size: few; d_call: TRBD2; j_call: TRBJ2-7; v_call: TRBV10-3; cdr3_nt: TGTGCCATCAGTGAGTCAGGGGACTACTCCTACGAGCAGTACTTC; cdr3_aa: CAISESGDYSYEQYF
clone_size: -; d_call: -; j_call: TRBJ2-7; v_call: TRBV5-1; cdr3_nt: TGCGCCAGCAGCTGGGGCTCACGCTACGAGCAGTACTTC; cdr3_aa: CASSWGSRYEQYF
clone_size: -; d_call: TRBD2; j_call: TRBJ2-7; v_call: TRBV6-1; cdr3_nt: TGTGCCACCCTGGGGACTAGCGGGACCTACGAGCAGTACTTC; cdr3_aa: CATLGTSGTYEQYF
clone_size: few; d_call: -; j_call: TRBJ1-1; v_call: TRBV12-3/TRBV12-4; cdr3_nt: TGTGCCAGCAGTCCCCAGGACCTCATGAACACTGAAGCTTTCTTT; cdr3_aa: CASSPQDLMNTEAFF
clone_size: few; d_call: -; j_call: TRBJ1-2; v_call: TRBV5-1; cdr3_nt: TGCGCCAGCAGCTTGACCGGGTACGATCGGGGCTACACCTTC; cdr3_aa: CASSLTGYDRGYTF
clone_size: -; d_call: TRBD1; j_call: TRBJ1-1; v_call: TRBV6-5; cdr3_nt: TGTGCCAGCAGTTACGGGACAGGGGACGCTTTCTTT; cdr3_aa: CASSYGTGDAFF
clone_size: few; d_call: -; j_call: TRBJ2-3; v_call: TRBV7-3; cdr3_nt: TGTGCCAGCAGCAACCAGGGGCATAGCACAGATACGCAGTATTTT; cdr3_aa: CASSNQGHSTDTQYF
clone_size: many; d_call: -; j_call: TRBJ2-2; v_call: TRBV7-7; cdr3_nt: TGTGCTAGCAGCCCGACCGACTCTCACACCGGGGAGCTGTTTTTT; cdr3_aa: CASSPTDSHTGELFF
clone_size: many; d_call: -; j_call: TRBJ1-2; v_call: TRBV4-3; cdr3_nt: TGCGCCAGCAGCCAAGATTCCCGGGGTAACTATGGCTACACCTTC; cdr3_aa: CASSQDSRGNYGYTF
clone_size: many; d_call: -; j_call: TRBJ1-6; v_call: TRBV10-3; cdr3_nt: TGTGCCATCAGTGAGTCGGTGACCGCACTCCACTTT; cdr3_aa: CAISESVTALHF
clone_size: -; d_call: TRBD1; j_call: TRBJ2-2; v_call: TRBV2; cdr3_nt: TGTGCCAGCACTGGGACAGAGAACACCGGGGAGCTGTTTTTT; cdr3_aa: CASTGTENTGELFF
clone_size: few; d_call: -; j_call: TRBJ2-7; v_call: TRBV9; cdr3_nt: TGTGCCAGCAGCGTAGGCTTCGGGAGTTTGTACGAGCAGTACTTC; cdr3_aa: CASSVGFGSLYEQYF
clone_size: -; d_call: TRBD1; j_call: TRBJ2-7; v_call: TRBV30; cdr3_nt: TGTGCCTGGACCCTGGGACAGGGGCTATCCTACGAGCAGTACTTC; cdr3_aa: CAWTLGQGLSYEQYF
clone_size: few; d_call: TRBD2; j_call: TRBJ2-1; v_call: TRBV20-1; cdr3_nt: TGCAGTGCTAGTCGGGGGGGCCTCGACAATGAGCAGTTCTTC; cdr3_aa: CSASRGGLDNEQFF
clone_size: few; d_call: TRBD1; j_call: TRBJ2-5; v_call: TRBV7-2; cdr3_nt: TGTGCCAGCAGCACAATCGTAGGGGACAGGCGGGTGGATAGGTTGGCCCAGTACTTC; cdr3_aa: CASSTIVGDRRVDRLAQYF
clone_size: few; d_call: -; j_call: TRBJ2-3; v_call: TRBV10-2; cdr3_nt: TGCGCCAGCAGTGGGAGGGACCACACAGATACGCAGTATTTT; cdr3_aa: CASSGRDHTDTQYF